In its sample, the clone carrying this T cell receptor beta chain was seen a few times. Its antigen is currently unknown. Amplified TCR beta CDR3 regions derived from RNA transcripts. During a first-round RT-PCR of the TCR CDR3, the HTBI primer set was used. TCRdb re-analysed the multiplex PCR reads in MiXCR, keeping a single row per CDR3 protein. The sample has approximately 250,000 distinct CDR3 sequences, roughly 22% seen once. Together with thyroid ultrasound, orbital computed tomography, serum thyroxine and TRAb, clinical symptoms were used for diagnoses. This sample was taken from a study of T cells in Graves' hyperthyroidism and ophthalmopathy. Overall study findings and caveats: Within blood appeared most thyroid clonotypes that had expanded above 0.001. The model's output predicted ophthalmopathy at a median of roughly 6 months prior to onset.

The ends lost 10 bases at V and 3 bases at J; junction bases unmatched: 6. This CDR3 is 14 amino acids long. Germline V CDR1 and CDR2: SNHLY, FYNNEI. The chain links TRBV2 to TRBJ1-2, with 12 bases matching TRBD1. The sample was blood. The TCR comes from a woman in her forties with Graves' ophthalmopathy. CDR3: CAIGDRGQHYGYTF. In DNA form, the CDR3 reads TGTGCCATCGGGGACAGGGGGCAACACTATGGCTACACCTTC. The full variable domain, with the rest looked up from reference TRBV2 and TRBJ1-2, is EPEVTQTPSHQVTQMGQEVILRCVPISNHLYFYWYRQILGQKVEFLVSFYNNEISEKSEIFDDQFSVERPDGSNFTLKIRSTKLEDSAMYFCAIGDRGQHYGYTFGSGTRLTVV.